This T cell receptor (beta chain) was obtained from a study of shared clonotypes between healthy human individuals. Whole-study results and caveats: What naive subsets generally showed was a larger estimated richness than memory subsets showed. It was the non-shared clonotypes that had lower generation probabilities than clonotypes shared by all four donors.

Germline CDR1 reads KGHSH; CDR2 reads LQKENI. The ends were cut back, 1 base at V and 1 base at J, with 19 bases in the middle. This CDR3 is built from 18 residues. Of note for this clone: Antigen: not known.

The data were produced by immunoSEQ multiplex PCR, yet TCRdb's version contains in-frame clones alone and is incomplete. The repertoire holds 2.5 million or so clones, with just over 90% as singletons. The sequence was obtained from a man between 18 and 29 years old in good health. The sequenced material came from naive CD4+ T cells sorted from blood. Subset: CD45RA+ positively selected. The chain combines TRBV18 with TRBJ1-1; D not certain. CDR3 loop: CASSPREGLTMGNTEAFF. The CDR3 bases are TGTGCCAGCTCACCACGGGAAGGCCTCACGATGGGGAACACTGAAGCTTTCTTT. The full variable domain, its missing parts supplied by reference TRBV18 and TRBJ1-1, is NAGVMQNPRHLVRRRGQEARLRCSPMKGHSHVYWYRQLPEEGLKFMVYLQKENIIDESGMPKERFSAEFPKEGPSILRIQQVVRGDSAAYFCASSPREGLTMGNTEAFFGQGTRLTVV.